A single sample gave rise to the 26 T cell receptor beta chains below, sequenced in a study of T cells in Graves' hyperthyroidism and ophthalmopathy (dated by TCRdb to the late 2010s). The library came from multiplex PCR. The sequencer listed for this sample is Illumina HiSeq 2000. TCR beta CDR3 regions were amplified from RNA transcripts. For the first round of RT-PCR on the TCR CDR3, the HTBI primer set was used together with the Qiagen OneStep RT-PCR kit. The public reads were reprocessed in TCRdb via fastp at Q25 and MiXCR, keeping in-frame beta chains. CDR3 protein duplicates are merged, each entry listing the most common genes and DNA. The sample records 560,000 or so distinct CDR3 sequences, approximately 44% of which are singletons. 8.2% of the sample comes from the top ten. The source material was peripheral blood or thyroid tissue (not recorded which). All receptors derive from a young woman with Graves' hyperthyroidism. Donor details come from another sample of the same person, matched by shared clones.

This clonotype was observed many times. The genes are TRBV7-9 and TRBJ2-7, with no clear D. This CDR3 spans 13 amino acids. V lost 8 bases to trimming and J lost 5 bases, with 16 bases between them. Germline V gives CDR1 SEHNR, CDR2 FQNEAQ (reference sequence). The CDR3 protein is CASEFPNSDEQYF. CDR3 sequence (DNA): TGTGCCAGCGAGTTTCCTAATTCGGACGAGCAGTACTTC.

Comment on this clonotype: It may be a read error: a sequence one base away is much more abundant. J is TRBJ1-1 and V is TRBV20-1; the D gene is possibly TRBD1 (6 bases). This CDR3 has 13 amino acids. Germline V lookup: CDR1 DFQATT, CDR2 SNEGSKA (reference sequence). V shed 5 bases and J shed 1 base, with 11 bases lying between them. The CDR3 nucleotides read TGCAGTGCTGGCGACAGGTCGAACACTGAAGCTTTCTTT. Residues: CSAGDRSNTEAFF.

The chain joins TRBV2 to TRBJ1-5; no firm D call. Trimming cost V 7 bases and J 11 bases, with 15 bases left between them. Germline CDR1 is SNHLY and CDR2 is FYNNEI. This CDR3 comprises 12 residues. CDR3 residues: CASTLYRGTQHF. The CDR3 bases are TGTGCCAGCACCCTCTACAGAGGGACCCAGCATTTT.

This clonotype was counted ten times or more. The rearrangement links TRBV7-3 to TRBJ1-2; unclear D gene. This CDR3 spans 15 amino acids. Trimming shortened V by 3 bases and J by 6 bases, and 17 bases separated the two germline ends. Germline V lookup: CDR1 SGHTA, CDR2 FQGTGA. The CDR3 region is CASSFSGRTIDGYTF. CDR3 bases: TGTGCCAGCAGCTTTTCCGGACGGACTATCGATGGCTACACCTTC.

The chain combines TRBV7-9 with TRBJ2-2, with D perhaps assigned TRBD1 or TRBD2 (5 bases each). CDR3 length: 17 residues. V lost 0 bases and J 0 bases, leaving 11 bases between the germline ends. The germline CDR1 and CDR2 sequences are SEHNR and FQNEAQ (reference sequence). CDR3: CASSLAVGPTNTGELFF. The CDR3 coding sequence is TGTGCCAGCAGCTTAGCGGTGGGACCGACGAACACCGGGGAGCTGTTTTTT.

The chain joins TRBV6-5 to TRBJ2-2; D unclear. The CDR3 is made up of 13 amino acids. Per the germline V gene, CDR1 is MNHEY and CDR2 is SVGAGI. Trimming shortened V by 6 bases and J by 3 bases, and 8 bases separated the two germline ends. The CDR3 coding sequence is TGTGCCAGCAGCTTAAGTCACACCGGGGAGCTGTTTTTT. Protein product: CASSLSHTGELFF.

This clonotype was detected ten times or more. The chain recombines TRBV29-1 with TRBJ2-2; D tentatively reads TRBD1 or TRBD2 (5 bases each). V was trimmed by 1 base and J by 4 bases, leaving 13 bases between them. Germline V gene lookup returns CDR1 SQVTM and CDR2 ANQGSEA. There are 15 residues in the CDR3. Here the CDR3 DNA reads TGCAGCGTTGAAGTTAGGGGCGCGGGCACCGGGGAGCTGTTTTTT. This encodes CSVEVRGAGTGELFF.

The chain employs TRBV7-2 and TRBJ2-2, with D perhaps TRBD1 or TRBD2 (6 bases each). V was trimmed by 5 bases and J by 2 bases, leaving 12 bases between them. Germline V gene sequence: CDR1 SGHTA, CDR2 FQGNSA. The CDR3 runs 15 residues. CDR3 region: CASSRGAENTGELFF. The DNA of the CDR3 is TGTGCCAGCAGCAGGGGGGCGGAAAACACCGGGGAGCTGTTTTTT.

The chain is built from TRBV2 and TRBJ2-7; 8 bases are shared with TRBD2. Looked up from germline, CDR1 is SNHLY and CDR2 is FYNNEI. V was pared by 6 bases and J by 3 bases, with 7 bases of the junction left unmatched. This CDR3 is built from 14 residues. CDR3 sequence reads: CASSQREWHYEQYF. DNA of the CDR3: TGTGCCAGCAGCCAGCGGGAGTGGCACTACGAGCAGTACTTC.

Points on this clonotype: A much larger clone lies a single base off, so this may be a read error. V usage is TRBV29-1 and J usage is TRBJ1-2; a weak D match, TRBD1 (5 bases). Germline V gives CDR1 SQVTM, CDR2 ANQGSEA. With 1 base removed from V and 1 base from J, the gap between germline ends came to 13 bases. This CDR3 comprises 15 residues. The CDR3 DNA sequence: TGCAGCGTTGAAGGAAGGCAGGGCGATAACTATGGCTACACCTTC. Translation gives CSVEGRQGDNYGYTF.

Remarks on this clonotype: A much more abundant neighbour one base away suggests this may be a read error. V gene TRBV15 combines with J gene TRBJ1-5, with a possible D match to TRBD1 (5 bases). The V and J ends lost 5 bases and 7 bases respectively, with 12 bases between them. The CDR3 covers 13 residues. Germline CDR1 and CDR2: LNHNV and YYDKDF (reference sequence). The CDR3 spells CATSGGVFQPQHF. CDR3 DNA sequence: TGTGCCACCAGCGGGGGGGTTTTCCAGCCCCAGCATTTT.

V is TRBV11-1 and J is TRBJ1-2, with D possibly matching TRBD1 (5 bases). There are 14 residues in the CDR3. Germline CDR1 and CDR2: SGHAT and FQDESV (reference sequence). Trimming took off 5 bases at V and 3 bases at J, with 13 bases between the two ends. Here the CDR3 reads CASSVLGGDYGYTF. The CDR3 nucleotides read TGTGCCAGCAGCGTTCTTGGGGGGGACTATGGCTACACCTTC.

The V call is TRBV5-1, the J call TRBJ2-7; D is possibly TRBD1 or TRBD2 (5 bases each). The germline CDR1 and CDR2 sequences are SGHRS and YFSETQ. This CDR3 has 13 residues. V dropped 2 bases and J dropped 3 bases, with 9 bases sitting between them. The CDR3 is CASSFQGDYEQYF. In DNA, the CDR3 is TGCGCCAGCAGCTTCCAGGGAGACTACGAGCAGTACTTC. The full variable domain, rest sourced from reference TRBV5-1 and TRBJ2-7, is KAGVTQTPRYLIKTRGQQVTLSCSPISGHRSVSWYQQTPGQGLQFLFEYFSETQRNKGNFPGRFSGRQFSNSRSEMNVSTLELGDSALYLCASSFQGDYEQYFGPGTRLTVT.

The rearrangement uses TRBV7-6 and TRBJ1-1, with a weak D call TRBD1 (5 bases). Trimming left V 4 bases short and J 0 bases short, with 12 bases between. CDR1 and CDR2 from the germline V gene are SGHVS and FNYEAQ. CDR3 size: 15 residues. The CDR3 sequence is CASSSMWGMNTEAFF. The CDR3 DNA reads TGTGCCAGCAGCTCTATGTGGGGGATGAACACTGAAGCTTTCTTT.

The CDR3 nucleotides are TGCAGCTTGTATGACGGGAGGGCCATGGGGGAGACCCAGTACTTC. This sequence encodes CSLYDGRAMGETQYF. The chain combines TRBV29-1 with TRBJ2-5; 8 nucleotides line up with TRBD2. Per germline, CDR1 SQVTM and CDR2 ANQGSEA. V lost 8 bases to trimming and J lost 5 bases; unmatched junction nucleotides: 16. The CDR3 covers 15 residues.

This clonotype showed up many times. J is TRBJ1-3 and V is TRBV7-6, with D perhaps TRBD1 (5 bases). CDR3 length: 15 residues. The V end was cut by 4 bases, the J end by 1 base, with 11 bases between. Germline assignment: CDR1 SGHVS and CDR2 FNYEAQ. The CDR3 here is CASSSTGGSGNTIYF. In nucleotides, the CDR3 is TGTGCCAGCAGCTCTACGGGGGGATCTGGAAACACCATATATTTT.

This sequence joins TRBV20-1 and TRBJ2-2, with D uncertain. Germline CDR1 and CDR2: DFQATT and SNEGSKA (reference sequence). This CDR3 comprises 13 residues. V shed 0 bases and J shed 0 bases, with 2 bases lying between them. The chain's CDR3 is CSARDPNTGELFF. CDR3 sequence (DNA): TGCAGTGCTAGAGACCCGAACACCGGGGAGCTGTTTTTT.

Points on this clonotype: This may be a read error: a much more frequent sequence differs by one nucleotide. This sequence joins TRBV7-2 and TRBJ2-7, with a weak D call TRBD1 (6 bases). The V gene's germline CDR1 is SGHTA and CDR2 FQGNSA. V was trimmed by 7 bases and J by 4 bases, leaving 17 bases between them. The CDR3 contains 14 residues. This CDR3 reads CASTVNRAEYEQYF. The CDR3 DNA reads as TGTGCCAGCACCGTGAACAGGGCTGAATACGAGCAGTACTTC.

This chain uses TRBV29-1 with TRBJ1-4; TRBD1 matches at 8 bases. CDR3 length equals 14 residues. Germline CDR1 and CDR2: SQVTM and ANQGSEA. V shed 7 bases, J shed 7 bases, and the junction held 11 bases outside the gene matches. The CDR3 here is CSAAGGENTEKLFF. The CDR3 DNA is TGCAGCGCCGCAGGGGGCGAGAACACTGAAAAACTGTTTTTT.

The count of this clonotype is one. The chain has TRBV12-5 and TRBJ2-5; 12 bases align to TRBD2. Germline CDR1 and CDR2: LGHNT and FRNRAP. The V segment lost 4 bases and the J segment 5 bases; nucleotides outside the gene matches: 5. The length of the CDR3 is 15 residues. The CDR3 DNA reads TGTGCTAGTGGTTCCGGACTAGCGGGATGGGAGACCCAGTACTTC. Translation gives CASGSGLAGWETQYF.

This clonotype was detected once. At one end the junction does not follow the germline gene, possibly because of a read error. The chain recombines TRBV19 with TRBJ2-3; 7 bases match TRBD1. The germline gives CDR1 LNHDA, CDR2 SQIVND (reference sequence). This CDR3 has 13 amino acids. The CDR3 bases are TGTGCCAGTACCAAAACAGGGGCAGATGCGCAGTATTTT. Residues: CASTKTGADAQYF.

This chain uses TRBV12-3 or TRBV12-4 with TRBJ2-5; D may be TRBD1 (5 bases). V lost 6 bases to trimming and J lost 6 bases, with 23 bases between them. The CDR3 has 16 residues. The CDR3 DNA sequence: TGTGCCAGCAGCTATTCTGACAGCGCCCTCAGCCAGACCCAGTACTTC. It specifies CASSYSDSALSQTQYF.

About this clonotype: With a much larger clone just one base away, this may be a read error. This chain links TRBV29-1 with TRBJ1-1, with a possible D match to TRBD1 (6 bases). Germline CDR1 and CDR2: SQVTM and ANQGSEA. V dropped 4 bases and J dropped 5 bases, with 14 bases sitting between them. This CDR3 region has 13 residues. CDR3 loop: CSVGGGALTEAFF. The CDR3 DNA is TGCAGCGTTGGGGGGGGGGCGCTTACTGAAGCTTTCTTT.

This clonotype was seen a single time. The chain employs TRBV29-1 and TRBJ2-3, with a weak D call TRBD2 (5 bases). CDR1 is SQVTM, CDR2 ANQGSEA, per germline. The CDR3 loop spans 10 amino acids. Trimming removed 7 bases at V and 6 bases at J, with 8 bases between. Here the CDR3 reads CSASRDTQYF. The CDR3 nucleotides are TGCAGCGCTAGCAGGGATACGCAGTATTTT.

This clonotype was found many times. The V and J genes are TRBV7-2 and TRBJ1-1; D uncertain. The CDR3 length is 14 residues. Germline CDR1 and CDR2: SGHTA and FQGNSA. The V end lost 5 bases, the J end lost 0 bases, and 10 bases lay between the germline ends. DNA of the CDR3: TGTGCCAGCAGCCCCGACGGCATGAACACTGAAGCTTTCTTT. Its protein is CASSPDGMNTEAFF.

Only a few counts were recorded for this clonotype. The V call is TRBV24-1, the J call TRBJ2-7; tentatively, D is TRBD1 or TRBD2 (5 bases each). This CDR3 comprises 14 residues. V shed 3 bases and J shed 2 bases, with 10 bases lying between them. CDR1 and CDR2 (germline): KGHDR, SFDVKD. The CDR3 loop is CATSDDEGPYEQYF. The CDR3 nucleotides are TGTGCCACCAGTGATGATGAGGGGCCCTACGAGCAGTACTTC.